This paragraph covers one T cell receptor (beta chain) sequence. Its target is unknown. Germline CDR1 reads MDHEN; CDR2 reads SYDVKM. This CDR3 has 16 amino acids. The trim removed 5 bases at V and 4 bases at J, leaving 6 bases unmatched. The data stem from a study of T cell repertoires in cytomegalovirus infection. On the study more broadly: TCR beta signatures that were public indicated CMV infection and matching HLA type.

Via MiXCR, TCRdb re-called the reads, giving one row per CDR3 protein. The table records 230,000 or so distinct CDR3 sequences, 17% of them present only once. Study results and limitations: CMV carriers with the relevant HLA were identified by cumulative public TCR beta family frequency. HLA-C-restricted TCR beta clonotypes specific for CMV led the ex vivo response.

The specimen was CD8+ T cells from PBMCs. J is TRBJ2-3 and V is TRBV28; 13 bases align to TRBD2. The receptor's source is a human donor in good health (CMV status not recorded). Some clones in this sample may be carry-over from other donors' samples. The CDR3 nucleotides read TGTGCCAGCAGTGAAACTAGCGGGGGGGCCCCAGATACGCAGTATTTT. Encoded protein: CASSETSGGAPDTQYF.